The 27 T cell receptor beta chains given below trace back to one sample, sequenced in a study of HIV-infected patients and healthy controls. cDNA was made from approximately 0.55 ug RNA using alpha and beta constant primers. Separate chain-specific third strand synthesis with multiplexing indices produced the alpha and beta libraries. TCRdb independently ran MiXCR on the 5' RACE reads; one entry per CDR3 protein. The sample shows 4,500 to 7,000 distinct CDR3 sequences, about 8.7% of them seen only once. Follow-up blood was drawn about 14 weeks, roughly three months, after antiretroviral therapy began. All unsorted peripheral T cells were captured because whole blood was used without fractionation. Specimen: blood, collected during antiretroviral therapy. The receptors here all came from an adult with HIV infection.

This clonotype was recorded at least ten times. The chain carries TRBV5-4 and TRBJ1-1; 9 nucleotides line up with TRBD1. CDR3 length equals 14 residues. The ends lost 4 bases at V and 3 bases at J; junction bases unmatched: 4. Germline V gene sequence: CDR1 SGHNT, CDR2 YYREEE (reference sequence). The DNA for the CDR3 is TGTGCCAGCAGCAGGGGACAGGGTGACACTGAAGCTTTCTTT. This translates into CASSRGQGDTEAFF.

In the case of this clonotype: This clone may be a read error of a much larger clone one base away. This chain connects TRBV9 to TRBJ2-2; 7 positions agree with TRBD2. The CDR3 runs to 15 residues. Germline CDR1 SGDLS, CDR2 YYNGEE. CDR3 region: CAISTLAAGTGELFF. The DNA for the CDR3 is TGTGCCATCAGCACCCTAGCGGCAGGGACCGGGGAGCTGTTTTTT.

This clonotype showed up many times. The chain uses TRBV28 and TRBJ2-7; 9 positions agree with TRBD2. The junction had 18 bases not matched to a gene; V was cut back by 8 bases and J by 7 bases. Per the germline V gene, CDR1 is MDHEN and CDR2 is SYDVKM. The CDR3 has 16 amino acids. CDR3 amino acids: CASWVGWREGLGEQYF. CDR3 nucleotides: TGTGCCAGCTGGGTAGGATGGCGGGAGGGCCTAGGGGAGCAGTACTTC.

The sample holds many counts of this clonotype. The rearrangement joins TRBV27 to TRBJ2-1; TRBD2 matches 7 bases. CDR3 length equals 18 residues. Trimming at V came to 4 bases and at J to 0 bases, leaving 12 bases not matched to a gene. Germline V gene data show CDR1 as MNHEY and CDR2 as SMNVEV (reference sequence). The CDR3 nucleotides read TGTGCCAGCAGTTCTTATGGGGTAGCGGGTAGCTCCTACAATGAGCAGTTCTTC. Protein: CASSSYGVAGSSYNEQFF.

This clonotype was picked up many times. The chain recombines TRBV28 with TRBJ1-1; no firm D call. Germline V gene lookup returns CDR1 MDHEN and CDR2 SYDVKM. V lost 8 bases to trimming and J lost 3 bases, with 13 bases between them. CDR3 length: 13 residues. CDR3 region: CASRRDFYTEAFF. CDR3 nucleotides: TGTGCCAGCCGGCGGGATTTTTACACTGAAGCTTTCTTT.

This clonotype was detected a few times. This chain connects TRBV7-6 to TRBJ2-4, with D possibly TRBD1 on 5 matching bases. With 2 bases removed from V and 7 bases from J, the gap between germline ends came to 12 bases. CDR1 and CDR2 (germline): SGHVS, FNYEAQ. The CDR3 extends over 14 amino acids. CDR3 DNA sequence: TGTGCCAGCAGCTTATACAGTGGACATAACATTCAGTACTTC. This sequence encodes CASSLYSGHNIQYF.

By its share, this clonotype is medium-sized. The J gene is TRBJ2-3, the V gene TRBV24-1; 7 bases line up with TRBD1. The CDR3 spans 17 residues. The V and J ends lost 2 bases and 3 bases, in that order; junction bases with no gene match: 10. CDR1 is KGHDR, CDR2 SFDVKD, per germline. As DNA, the CDR3 is TGTGCCACCAGTGATTCCGGGACAGACCCTAGAACAGATACGCAGTATTTT. Amino acids: CATSDSGTDPRTDTQYF.

The chain combines TRBV14 with TRBJ1-1; D gene uncertain. The germline V gene has CDR1 SGHDN and CDR2 FVKESK. V was cut by 4 bases and J by 2 bases, with 5 bases left in between. CDR3 length: 12 residues. The DNA of the CDR3 is TGTGCCAGCAGCCCAGGTAACACTGAAGCTTTCTTT. Its translation is CASSPGNTEAFF.

This clonotype showed up many times. This chain connects TRBV14 to TRBJ1-4; D is undetermined. V lost 0 bases and J 0 bases, leaving 5 bases between the germline ends. In germline, CDR1 is SGHDN, CDR2 FVKESK. This CDR3 region has 15 residues. CDR3 loop: CASSQETATNEKLFF. CDR3 sequence (DNA): TGTGCCAGCAGCCAAGAGACTGCAACTAATGAAAAACTGTTTTTT.

By sample fraction, this clonotype is medium-sized. The chain joins TRBV18 to TRBJ1-1; 8 bases are a match to TRBD1. V shed 1 base, J shed 6 bases, and the junction held 10 bases outside the gene matches. Germline CDR1 reads KGHSH; CDR2 reads LQKENI. This CDR3 has 16 amino acids. CDR3 bases: TGTGCCAGCTCACCACTCGACAGGGGCCGAACTTCTGAAGCTTTCTTT. Encoded protein: CASSPLDRGRTSEAFF.

In its sample, this clonotype ranks as medium-sized. V usage is TRBV7-9 and J usage is TRBJ2-6; 7 bases map to TRBD1. Trimming took 4 bases from V and 0 from J; bases not matched to a gene: 0. The CDR3 sequence is 15 residues long. Germline-derived CDR1 and CDR2 are SEHNR and FQNEAQ (reference sequence). The CDR3, as DNA: TGTGCCAGCAGCTGGACAGGCTCTGGGGCCAACGTCCTGACTTTC. This gives the protein CASSWTGSGANVLTF.

In this sample, this clonotype turned up many times. V and J are TRBV18 and TRBJ2-1; D unclear. With 5 bases removed from V and 4 bases from J, the gap between germline ends came to 12 bases. This CDR3 is 14 amino acids long. Germline values: CDR1 KGHSH, CDR2 LQKENI. CDR3: CASSVYGSYNEQFF. The CDR3 nucleotides read TGTGCCAGCTCAGTATACGGGTCTTACAATGAGCAGTTCTTC.

The rearrangement links TRBV2 to TRBJ2-5, with 8 nucleotides matching TRBD1. The CDR3 runs 15 residues. Per germline, CDR1 SNHLY and CDR2 FYNNEI. Losses at the gene ends were 7 bases for V and 3 bases for J; bases not matched to a gene: 10. DNA of the CDR3: TGTGCCAGCATTCGCTCCAGGGGGCCAGAAGAGACCCAGTACTTC. Protein: CASIRSRGPEETQYF.

CDR3 nucleotides: TGTGCCAGCAGCCCCAATATGAACACTGAAGCTTTCTTT. It translates to CASSPNMNTEAFF. The J gene is TRBJ1-1, the V gene TRBV7-9; D is uncertain. CDR1 SEHNR and CDR2 FQNEAQ come from the germline V gene (reference sequence). V was cut by 5 bases and J by 0 bases, with 7 bases left in between. The CDR3 is 13 amino acids.

Sample share makes this clonotype medium-sized. V usage is TRBV28 and J usage is TRBJ2-3; 15 nucleotides align to TRBD2. The CDR3 loop spans 17 amino acids. Germline values: CDR1 MDHEN, CDR2 SYDVKM. V dropped 7 bases and J dropped 0; count of bases not matched to a gene: 5. CDR3 loop: CASTTGTSGGSTDTQYF. The CDR3 DNA reads TGTGCCAGCACTACCGGGACTAGCGGGGGGAGCACAGATACGCAGTATTTT.

By sample share, this clonotype is medium-sized. The rearrangement links TRBV25-1 to TRBJ2-1; the match to TRBD2 covers 12 bases. The V gene's germline CDR1 is MGHDK and CDR2 SYGVNS. The trim removed 4 bases at V and 8 bases at J, leaving 6 bases unmatched. The CDR3 loop spans 15 amino acids. The CDR3, as DNA: TGTGCCAGCAGTGGTACTAGCGGGGGGAGGGATGAGCAGTTCTTC. This gives the protein CASSGTSGGRDEQFF.

In this sample, this clonotype turned up many times. This rearrangement joins TRBV28 to TRBJ2-7; 7 bases agree with TRBD2. This CDR3 is 16 amino acids long. The germline V gene has CDR1 MDHEN and CDR2 SYDVKM. The V segment lost 6 bases and the J segment 3 bases; nucleotides outside the gene matches: 14. CDR3 loop: CASSTNLIAGDYEQYF. In DNA, the CDR3 is TGTGCCAGCAGCACTAATTTGATCGCGGGGGACTACGAGCAGTACTTC.

In this sample, this clonotype turned up a few times. V and J are TRBV6-1 and TRBJ2-5; TRBD1 is a possible D gene (5 bases). The CDR3 runs to 14 residues. Trimming took off 3 bases at V and 6 bases at J, with 14 bases between the two ends. The germline gives CDR1 MNHNS, CDR2 SASEGT. The CDR3 DNA sequence: TGTGCCAGCAGTGAGGGTCAGGGCCCGAAGACCCAGTACTTC. Translating it yields CASSEGQGPKTQYF.

There are many counts of this clonotype. The chain recombines TRBV7-2 with TRBJ2-3; 8 bases line up with TRBD1. The V and J ends lost 0 bases and 4 bases, in that order; junction bases with no gene match: 3. Germline V CDR1 and CDR2: SGHTA, FQGNSA. The CDR3 runs 15 residues. Here the CDR3 DNA reads TGTGCCAGCAGCTTAGCCAGGGGGCGATCAGATACGCAGTATTTT. Amino acids: CASSLARGRSDTQYF.

Ten or more counts support this clonotype. The V gene is TRBV7-6, the J gene TRBJ2-1; no definite D call. The V end was cut by 5 bases, the J end by 3 bases, with 11 bases between. The CDR3 is made up of 14 amino acids. Germline V CDR1 and CDR2: SGHVS, FNYEAQ. In DNA form, the CDR3 reads TGTGCCAGCAGCCTAACCTCGAGCTACAATGAGCAGTTCTTC. Its protein is CASSLTSSYNEQFF. Full variable domain (outside the CDR3, taken from reference TRBV7-6 and TRBJ2-1): GAGVSQSPRYKVTKRGQDVALRCDPISGHVSLYWYRQALGQGPEFLTYFNYEAQQDKSGLPNDRFSAERPEGSISTLTIQRTEQRDSAMYRCASSLTSSYNEQFFGPGTRLTVL.

This clonotype was found many times. The gene calls are TRBV5-4 and TRBJ2-2, with D unclear. This CDR3 spans 15 amino acids. CDR1 and CDR2 from the germline V gene are SGHNT and YYREEE (reference sequence). V lost 3 bases, J lost 1 base, and 10 bases lay in between. CDR3 in amino acids: CASSSGRKNTGELFF. The CDR3 nucleotides read TGTGCCAGCAGCTCCGGACGGAAGAACACCGGGGAGCTGTTTTTT.

This clonotype was counted only a few times. CDR3 sequence reads: CASSLSPWGVQETQYF. Here the CDR3 DNA reads TGTGCCAGCAGCTTATCTCCCTGGGGGGTTCAAGAGACCCAGTACTTC. The genes are TRBV5-5 and TRBJ2-5, with D possibly matching TRBD2 (6 bases). The CDR3 is 16 residues long. From germline, CDR1 is SGHKS and CDR2 YYEKEE (reference sequence). Trimming took off 2 bases at V and 2 bases at J, with 16 bases between the two ends.

This chain uses TRBV5-1 with TRBJ2-1, with unresolved D. Germline assignment: CDR1 SGHRS and CDR2 YFSETQ. CDR3 length: 14 residues. V was pared by 0 bases and J by 7 bases, with 11 bases between. CDR3 nucleotide sequence: TGCGCCAGCAGCTTGGATCCTAATGTAAATGAGCAGTTCTTC. It encodes CASSLDPNVNEQFF. Combining the CDR3 with reference TRBV5-1 and TRBJ2-1 gives the whole variable domain KAGVTQTPRYLIKTRGQQVTLSCSPISGHRSVSWYQQTPGQGLQFLFEYFSETQRNKGNFPGRFSGRQFSNSRSEMNVSTLELGDSALYLCASSLDPNVNEQFFGPGTRLTVL.

J is TRBJ1-4 and V is TRBV7-2, with D tentatively TRBD1 (5 bases). The germline V gene encodes CDR1 SGHTA and CDR2 FQGNSA. CDR3 length: 16 residues. V was shortened by 5 bases and J by 7 bases, with 20 bases between the two germline ends. CDR3 in amino acids: CASSQGRGGRSEKLFF. The CDR3 coding sequence is TGTGCCAGCAGCCAGGGCCGGGGAGGCCGGAGTGAAAAACTGTTTTTT.

To note about this clonotype: A read error is likely, as this CDR3 ends without the conserved phenylalanine or tryptophan. The chain carries TRBV5-1 and TRBJ2-1; possibly TRBD2 for D (7 bases). Trimming pared 8 bases from V and 7 bases from J, leaving 19 bases between. This CDR3 contains 14 residues. Germline assignment: CDR1 SGHRS and CDR2 YFSETQ. The CDR3, as DNA: TGCGCCAGAAGAGTGGGGGGGGCTAGGAATGAGCAGTTCTGC. Translated: CARRVGGARNEQFC.

By proportion, this clonotype is medium-sized. The CDR3 reads CASSYSIKEGRQETQYF. CDR3 nucleotide sequence: TGTGCCAGCAGTTACTCGATAAAGGAAGGGCGTCAAGAGACCCAGTACTTC. This sequence joins TRBV6-2 or TRBV6-3 and TRBJ2-5; no definite D call. The CDR3 has 17 amino acids. Germline V CDR1 and CDR2: MNHEY, SVGEGT. Trimming stripped 0 bases from V and 2 bases from J, with 16 bases between.

The V gene is TRBV7-9, the J gene TRBJ2-3; the D gene is possibly TRBD1 (6 bases). Deletions cut 5 bases from V and 1 base from J, with 10 bases between. The length of the CDR3 is 14 residues. The germline CDR1 and CDR2 sequences are SEHNR and FQNEAQ (reference sequence). In nucleotides, the CDR3 is TGTGCCAGCAGCATCCCAGGGGGCACAGATACGCAGTATTTT. Translated: CASSIPGGTDTQYF.